The entry below describes one T cell receptor beta chain. This specimen comes from a study of CD8 T cells in Susac syndrome. CD8+ and CD4+ T cells taken from blood had their TCR beta sequenced. As controls, healthy donors matched for age and sex were used. The CD8+ and CD4+ T cells were isolated magnetically using a negative isolation approach, whereas the TEMRA cells were enriched by FACS. A quantity of roughly 0.5 to 1 ug RNA underwent reverse transcription using random hexamers. Amplification of TCR beta CDR3 across 54 Vbeta and 13 Jbeta was performed with immunoSEQ multiplex PCR. Using its own MiXCR run on the immunoSEQ multiplex PCR reads, TCRdb lists one record per CDR3 protein. In the table there are about 84,000 distinct CDR3 sequences, approximately 92% of which are singletons. Germline V gives CDR1 MDHEN, CDR2 SYDVKM. The CDR3 consists of 12 residues. Trimming pared 3 bases from V and 7 bases from J, leaving 9 bases between.

The sequencing input was CD8+ T cells from PBMCs. This receptor was identified in a human donor in good health. This sequence joins TRBV28 and TRBJ1-1; D ambiguous. CDR3 protein: CASSFARFEAFF. CDR3 nucleotides: TGTGCCAGCAGTTTTGCTAGGTTTGAAGCTTTCTTT.